This T cell receptor beta chain was identified during a study of T cell responses to AZD1222 COVID-19 vaccine. Study outcomes and limitations: Along spike, vaccine-associated CD4 TCRs were found throughout, with dominance at 160-218 and 743-854. An increase in Spike-specific TCR breadth and depth was observed after two AZD1222 doses. Among the donors, most were white British and more were female, and clonal diversity was possibly underestimated.

Turning to this clone: The antigen remains unidentified.

Generated by immunoSEQ multiplex PCR, the TCRdb table keeps only in-frame clones and is missing some. The sample consists of some 150,000 clones, over 85% of them appearing once. There are 12 residues in the CDR3. V was pared by 2 bases and J by 5 bases, with 5 bases between. The germline gives CDR1 ENHRY, CDR2 SYGVKD. The clonotype originates from an adult in good health. The specimen comprised peripheral blood, sampled on day 0 of AZD1222 vaccination. V is TRBV10-3 and J is TRBJ2-3; no reliable D call. As DNA, the CDR3 is TGTGCCATCAGTGAGACAAGAGATACGCAGTATTTT. Translating it yields CAISETRDTQYF.